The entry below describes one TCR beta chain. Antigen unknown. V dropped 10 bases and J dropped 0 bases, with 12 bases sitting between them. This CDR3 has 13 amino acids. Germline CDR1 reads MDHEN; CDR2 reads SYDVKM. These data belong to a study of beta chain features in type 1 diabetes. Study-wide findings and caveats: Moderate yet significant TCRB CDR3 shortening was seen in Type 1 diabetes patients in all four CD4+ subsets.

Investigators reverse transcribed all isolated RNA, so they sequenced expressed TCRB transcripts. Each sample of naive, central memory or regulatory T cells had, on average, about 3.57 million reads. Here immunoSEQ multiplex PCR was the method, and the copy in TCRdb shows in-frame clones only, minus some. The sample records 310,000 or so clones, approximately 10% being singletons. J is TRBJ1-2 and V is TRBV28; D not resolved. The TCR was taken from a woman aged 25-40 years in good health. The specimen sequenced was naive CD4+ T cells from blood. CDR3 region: CAILAPTNYGYTF. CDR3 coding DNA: TGTGCCATCCTAGCGCCGACTAACTATGGCTACACCTTC.